The 17 T cell receptor beta chains below come from one sample, sequenced in a study of vaccination effects on CD4 cells after COVID-19 (dated 2022 in TCRdb). The library came from the immunoSEQ multiplex PCR assay. TCRdb mirrors the immuneACCESS table, restricted to in-frame sequences. Some clones are absent from its copies; in checked studies, under half trace to an unresolved V gene, and the reason for the others is unknown. The sample table records tens of thousands of clones; about 73% of these occur just once. Clones ranked in the top ten supply roughly 2% of the sample. Their antigens remain unidentified. After around eleven days of culture, CD4+ T cells were isolated with the EasySep CD4+ T cell isolation kit. Participants received two doses of either the BNT162b2 or the mRNA-1273 mRNA SARS-CoV-2 vaccine. Sample: CD4+ T cells from PBMCs cultured without peptide, taken after COVID-19 vaccination. Source of these receptors: a human donor who received a COVID-19 vaccine.

This chain uses TRBV18 with TRBJ2-7; tentative D call: TRBD2 (6 bases). The V gene's germline CDR1 is KGHSH and CDR2 LQKENI. V was trimmed by 2 bases and J by 5 bases, leaving 7 bases between them. This CDR3 is 12 amino acids long. Here the CDR3 reads CASSPSGDEQYV. The CDR3 DNA reads TGTGCCAGCTCACCATCGGGGGACGAGCAGTACGTC.

This rearrangement joins TRBV18 to TRBJ2-5; TRBD2 might be the D (5 bases). With 0 bases removed from V and 5 bases from J, the gap between germline ends came to 10 bases. CDR3 length equals 14 residues. Germline CDR1 and CDR2: KGHSH and LQKENI. The CDR3 spells CASSPPPGGETQYF. CDR3 bases: TGTGCCAGCTCACCACCGCCAGGCGGGGAGACCCAGTACTTC.

This clone was detected a few times. The genes are TRBV2 and TRBJ2-7; D is ambiguous. V was shortened by 2 bases and J by 0 bases, with 5 bases between the two germline ends. CDR3 length: 13 amino acids. Looked up from germline, CDR1 is SNHLY and CDR2 is FYNNEI. CDR3 protein: CASSEWSSYEQYV. The CDR3 DNA reads as TGTGCCAGCAGTGAATGGAGCTCCTACGAGCAGTACGTC.

The CDR3: CASTYYTLDSYEQYV. CDR3 bases: TGTGCCAGCACCTACTACACGTTAGATTCCTACGAGCAGTACGTC. The V gene is TRBV5-6, the J gene TRBJ2-7, with D hard to call. This CDR3 is built from 15 residues. Trimming removed 6 bases from V and 1 base from J, with 17 bases in between. The germline V gene has CDR1 SGHDT and CDR2 YYEEEE.

This rearrangement joins TRBV9 to TRBJ1-2; possible D gene TRBD1, 5 bases. Deletions cut 4 bases from V and 5 bases from J, with 21 bases between. Per the germline V gene, CDR1 is SGDLS and CDR2 is YYNGEE. This CDR3 region has 16 residues. The CDR3 loop is CASSYVSGGGLYGYTF. DNA of the CDR3: TGTGCCAGCAGCTATGTCAGTGGTGGGGGTTTGTATGGCTACACCTTC.

As DNA, the CDR3 is TGCGCCAGCAGCTTGGGGGCTGGAGCGGGGGGCACCGGGGAGCTGTTTTTT. It codes for CASSLGAGAGGTGELFF. The rearrangement joins TRBV5-1 to TRBJ2-2; 9 bases line up with TRBD2. The germline gives CDR1 SGHRS, CDR2 YFSETQ. Trimming removed 0 bases from V and 4 bases from J; junction bases left unmatched: 7. The CDR3 is made up of 17 amino acids.

This clone was detected only a few times. The rearrangement uses TRBV7-2 and TRBJ1-1; no definite D call. Germline CDR1 reads SGHTA; CDR2 reads FQGNSA. Trimming removed 2 bases from V and 4 bases from J, with 11 bases in between. The CDR3 runs to 14 residues. The CDR3 coding sequence is TGTGCCAGCAGCTTAACGAGGGCGGCCACTGAAGCTTTCTTT. Encoded protein: CASSLTRAATEAFF. The full variable domain, its missing parts supplied by reference TRBV7-2 and TRBJ1-1, is GAGVSQSPSNKVTEKGKDVELRCDPISGHTALYWYRQSLGQGLEFLIYFQGNSAPDKSGLPSDRFSAERTGGSVSTLTIQRTQQEDSAVYLCASSLTRAATEAFFGQGTRLTVV.

The V and J genes are TRBV10-2 and TRBJ2-7; possibly TRBD1 or TRBD2 for D (5 bases each). V lost 0 bases to trimming and J lost 7 bases, with 10 bases between them. This CDR3 spans 13 amino acids. Germline V gene lookup returns CDR1 WSHSY and CDR2 SAAADI. Here the CDR3 DNA reads TGCGCCAGCAGTGAGTCTGGGACGGGGGAGCAGTACGTC. Protein sequence: CASSESGTGEQYV.

The J gene is TRBJ1-1, the V gene TRBV3-1 (or the pseudogene TRBV3-2); a weak D match, TRBD1 (5 bases). The V and J ends lost 6 bases and 4 bases respectively, with 15 bases between them. Per the germline V gene, CDR1 is LGHDT and CDR2 is YNNKEL (reference sequence). The CDR3 has 14 amino acids. As DNA, the CDR3 is TGTGCCAGCAGACTCGACGTGAGGGGCACTGAAGCTTTCTTT. Protein sequence: CASRLDVRGTEAFF.

This clone was counted a single time. This chain uses TRBV6-4 with TRBJ1-5; D not resolved. V was shortened by 2 bases and J by 3 bases, with 20 bases between the two germline ends. The CDR3 is made up of 18 amino acids. The germline CDR1 and CDR2 sequences are MRHNA and SNTAGT. The CDR3, as DNA: TGTGCCAGCAGTGACGATGTTCGAAAGGGCGAGGTCAATCAGCCCCAGCATTTT. Its translation: CASSDDVRKGEVNQPQHF.

V usage is TRBV15 and J usage is TRBJ2-5, with D perhaps given as TRBD1 or TRBD2 (5 bases each). Germline lookup yields CDR1 LNHNV and CDR2 YYDKDF (reference sequence). The ends were cut back, 7 bases at V and 2 bases at J, with 14 bases in the middle. The CDR3 is 14 amino acids. CDR3 loop: CATTKLDRQETQYF. The CDR3, as DNA: TGTGCCACCACAAAACTAGACAGACAAGAGACCCAGTACTTC.

This clone appeared a few times. The chain links TRBV4-1 to TRBJ1-6; D perhaps matches TRBD1 (5 bases). CDR1 is MGHRA and CDR2 is YSYEKL in the germline V gene. The CDR3 covers 16 residues. The V gene lost 4 bases and the J gene lost 6 bases, with 16 bases spanning the gap. The CDR3, as DNA: TGCGCCAGCAGCCGGACACCGGGACTGGGTAATTCACCCCTCCACTTT. It encodes CASSRTPGLGNSPLHF.

This clone was detected only once. This chain links TRBV18 with TRBJ1-1; the D is unclear. Trimming left V 3 bases short and J 0 bases short, with 8 bases between. CDR1 KGHSH and CDR2 LQKENI come from the germline V gene. The CDR3 loop spans 14 amino acids. CDR3 protein: CASSPDQLNTEAFF. The CDR3 DNA sequence: TGTGCCAGCTCACCCGATCAGCTGAACACTGAAGCTTTCTTT. Drawing the rest from reference TRBV18 and TRBJ1-1, the complete variable domain is NAGVMQNPRHLVRRRGQEARLRCSPMKGHSHVYWYRQLPEEGLKFMVYLQKENIIDESGMPKERFSAEFPKEGPSILRIQQVVRGDSAAYFCASSPDQLNTEAFFGQGTRLTVV.

The chain carries TRBV6-1 and TRBJ2-1, with 7 bases fitting TRBD2. The V gene end was trimmed by 2 bases and the J gene end by 8 bases; junction bases not matched to a gene: 9. The CDR3 consists of 15 residues. Germline lookup yields CDR1 MNHNS and CDR2 SASEGT. CDR3 region: CASSERTRTEHEQFF. In nucleotides, the CDR3 is TGTGCCAGCAGTGAAAGGACTAGAACGGAACATGAGCAGTTCTTC.

About this clone itself: The identical CDR3 is also encoded by other nucleotide sequences in the sample. CDR3 loop: CASSLNRGYEQYV. DNA for the CDR3: TGTGCCAGCAGCTTGAACAGGGGCTACGAGCAGTACGTC. The chain links TRBV7-2 to TRBJ2-7, with 7 nucleotides matching TRBD1. J lost 3 bases, V lost 3 bases, and 2 bases had no gene match. The CDR3 consists of 13 residues. Germline V gives CDR1 SGHTA, CDR2 FQGNSA.

A few counts support this clone. V gene TRBV6-6 combines with J gene TRBJ1-2, with TRBD1 matching 12 bases. Losses at the gene ends were 5 bases for V and 10 bases for J; bases not matched to a gene: 11. The CDR3 loop spans 15 amino acids. Germline V gene data show CDR1 as MNHNY and CDR2 as SVGAGI (reference sequence). Written as DNA, the CDR3 is TGTGCCAGCAGTCCCGGTGGGACAGGGGGCCATCACTACACCTTC. This encodes CASSPGGTGGHHYTF.

V and J are TRBV7-2 and TRBJ1-5; D remains unclear. Trimming took off 4 bases at V and 2 bases at J, with 12 bases between the two ends. The CDR3 loop spans 15 amino acids. Germline V CDR1 and CDR2: SGHTA, FQGNSA. CDR3 coding DNA: TGTGCCAGCAGCTGGGCCCTCGTAGGCAATCAGCCCCAGCATTTT. It yields the protein CASSWALVGNQPQHF.